The following is a T cell receptor (beta chain) sequence with its context. Its antigen is as yet unknown. These data come from a study of cytomegalovirus exposure and HLA in healthy donors. Overall study context: Early on, a data release was issued that held 80 million or so unique TCRs from HLA-typed donors. Study-wide points: In an earlier analysis, about 87% or about 30%: the productive usage of most TCR beta V segments. HLA restriction was apparent for most CMV-associated TCR beta chains in a later analysis.

The PCR ran on 60 Vbeta and 13 Jbeta primers. The assay was immunoSEQ multiplex PCR, and TCRdb's table has in-frame clones only and misses some. The table lists 100,000 to 150,000 clones, around three quarters of them singletons. Those who donated were healthy bone marrow donors. This sequence was found in a young man in good health and CMV-seronegative. The sample consisted of PBMCs.

This CDR3 reads CASSLASNQPQHF. The CDR3 bases are TGTGCCAGCAGCTTGGCATCCAATCAGCCCCAGCATTTT. The V and J genes are TRBV7-9 and TRBJ1-5, with D unresolved. In germline, CDR1 is SEHNR, CDR2 FQNEAQ (reference sequence). The CDR3 is 13 amino acids. V lost 3 bases to trimming and J lost 3 bases, with 6 bases between them.